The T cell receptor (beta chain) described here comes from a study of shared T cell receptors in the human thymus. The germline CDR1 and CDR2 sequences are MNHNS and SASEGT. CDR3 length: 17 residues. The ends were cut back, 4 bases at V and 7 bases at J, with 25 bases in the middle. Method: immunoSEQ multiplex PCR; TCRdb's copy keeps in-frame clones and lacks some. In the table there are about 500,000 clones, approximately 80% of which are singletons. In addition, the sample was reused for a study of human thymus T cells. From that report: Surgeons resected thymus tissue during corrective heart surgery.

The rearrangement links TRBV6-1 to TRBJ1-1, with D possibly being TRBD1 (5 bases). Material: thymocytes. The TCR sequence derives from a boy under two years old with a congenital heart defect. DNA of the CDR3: TGTGCCAGCAGTGCTTACCCCTGGGGGGGGACGCAGCATGAAGCTTTCTTT. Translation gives CASSAYPWGGTQHEAFF.